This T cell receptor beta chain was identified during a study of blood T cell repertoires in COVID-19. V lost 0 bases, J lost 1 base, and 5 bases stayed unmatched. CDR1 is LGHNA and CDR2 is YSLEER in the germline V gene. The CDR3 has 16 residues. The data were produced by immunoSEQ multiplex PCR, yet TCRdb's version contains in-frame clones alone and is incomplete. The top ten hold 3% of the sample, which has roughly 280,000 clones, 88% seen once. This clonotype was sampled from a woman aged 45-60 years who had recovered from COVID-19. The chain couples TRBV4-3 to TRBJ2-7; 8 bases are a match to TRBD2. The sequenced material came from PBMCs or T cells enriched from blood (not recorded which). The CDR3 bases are TGCGCCAGCAGCCAAGAGACCATAGCGGGGTCCTACGAGCAGTACTTC. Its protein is CASSQETIAGSYEQYF.